The 23 T cell receptor beta chains in this list originate from one sample, sequenced in a study of T-cell reconstitution after alpha-beta-depleted transplantation in children. Construction of the TCRbeta library involved unique molecular identifiers. TCRdb re-called the PCR reads with MiXCR, one entry per CDR3 protein. The sample shows almost 600,000 distinct CDR3 sequences, 20% to 30% of them seen only once. Sequencing was performed on PBMCs, taken before TCRalphabeta/CD19-depleted stem cell transplant. The source of these receptors is a boy under two years old with Wiskott-Aldrich syndrome, due to receive a stem cell transplant.

The genes are TRBV20-1 and TRBJ2-1, with D hard to call. The length of the CDR3 is 12 residues. Trimming left V 0 bases short and J 13 bases short, with 13 bases between. Germline CDR1 is DFQATT and CDR2 is SNEGSKA (reference sequence). DNA of the CDR3: TGCAGTGCTAGAGATGCGATCGTAGGTCAGTTCTTC. This codes for CSARDAIVGQFF.

This chain uses TRBV3-1 with TRBJ2-5; the D is unclear. Trimming cost V 4 bases and J 1 base, with 10 bases left between them. CDR1 is LGHDT and CDR2 is YNNKEL in the germline V gene (reference sequence). This CDR3 is 14 amino acids long. In nucleotides, the CDR3 is TGTGCCAGCAGCCTACGGACCTCCCAAGAGACCCAGTACTTC. It yields the protein CASSLRTSQETQYF.

This clonotype has just one count. The chain uses TRBV20-1 and TRBJ2-7; no clear D gene. This CDR3 region has 12 residues. V shed 5 bases and J shed 0 bases, with 8 bases lying between them. Per the germline V gene, CDR1 is DFQATT and CDR2 is SNEGSKA (reference sequence). The CDR3 reads CSALDPSYEQYF. CDR3 bases: TGCAGTGCTCTTGACCCCTCCTACGAGCAGTACTTC.

The chain couples TRBV3-1 to TRBJ1-2, with 8 bases that match TRBD1. Germline loops: CDR1 LGHDT, CDR2 YNNKEL (reference sequence). The CDR3 has 15 amino acids. V was pared by 3 bases and J by 6 bases, with 9 bases of the junction left unmatched. CDR3 sequence: CASSQDREGDDGYTF. For the CDR3, the DNA is TGTGCCAGCAGCCAGGACAGGGAAGGGGACGATGGCTACACCTTC.

In its sample, this clonotype was seen a few times. This chain links TRBV5-1 with TRBJ2-7; D is undetermined. V was shortened by 3 bases and J by 0 bases, with 10 bases between the two germline ends. CDR1 is SGHRS, CDR2 YFSETQ, per germline. The CDR3 covers 14 residues. The CDR3, as DNA: TGCGCCAGCAGCTGGACCCTTAGCTCCTACGAGCAGTACTTC. Its protein product is CASSWTLSSYEQYF.

The chain has TRBV27 and TRBJ2-2; D is unresolved. Trimming removed 3 bases from V and 4 bases from J, with 15 bases in between. This CDR3 comprises 16 residues. Germline lookup yields CDR1 MNHEY and CDR2 SMNVEV (reference sequence). The CDR3 spells CASSFLASRSTGELFF. The CDR3 bases are TGTGCCAGCAGTTTTCTCGCCAGTCGATCCACCGGGGAGCTGTTTTTT.

The sample holds a few counts of this clonotype. The rearrangement joins TRBV12-3 or TRBV12-4 to TRBJ2-3, with D perhaps assigned TRBD1 or TRBD2 (5 bases each). With 1 base removed from V and 2 bases from J, the gap between germline ends came to 10 bases. This CDR3 region has 15 residues. The CDR3 nucleotides read TGTGCCAGCAGTTTAGAAACGGGGCCCACAGATACGCAGTATTTT. It specifies CASSLETGPTDTQYF.

This clonotype has a handful of counts. V gene TRBV7-8 combines with J gene TRBJ2-1; 8 positions agree with TRBD2. This CDR3 has 15 residues. The germline V gene encodes CDR1 SGHVS and CDR2 FQNEAQ. V trimming: 3 bases; J trimming: 6 bases; junction bases outside the gene matches: 7. CDR3 sequence reads: CASSLGLGTINEQFF. CDR3 nucleotides: TGTGCCAGCAGCTTGGGACTAGGAACGATCAATGAGCAGTTCTTC. Looking up the rest from reference TRBV7-8 and TRBJ2-1 gives the full variable domain: GAGVSQSPRYKVAKRGQDVALRCDPISGHVSLFWYQQALGQGPEFLTYFQNEAQLDKSGLPSDRFFAERPEGSVSTLKIQRTQQEDSAVYLCASSLGLGTINEQFFGPGTRLTVL.

In its sample, this clonotype was seen a few times. No conserved phenylalanine or tryptophan is present at the end of the CDR3, so a read error is the likely explanation. This sequence joins TRBV4-2 and TRBJ1-1; possibly TRBD1 for D (6 bases). Germline V gene sequence: CDR1 LGHNA, CDR2 YNFKEQ. This CDR3 contains 15 residues. V was clipped by 4 bases and J by 1 base, with 13 bases between them. The CDR3 here is CASSPPDRPNTEAFS. For the CDR3, the DNA is TGTGCCAGCAGCCCCCCTGACAGGCCGAACACTGAAGCTTTCTCT.

Only a few counts were recorded for this clonotype. V is TRBV29-1 and J is TRBJ2-1, with 10 bases that match TRBD2. This CDR3 spans 15 amino acids. Germline V gives CDR1 SQVTM, CDR2 ANQGSEA. Trimming removed 1 base from V and 11 bases from J; junction bases left unmatched: 11. The CDR3: CSVEVGLAGEGKQFF. CDR3 bases: TGCAGCGTTGAAGTTGGGCTAGCGGGAGAGGGTAAGCAGTTCTTC.

This clonotype was recorded a few times. The chain has TRBV6-5 and TRBJ2-3; no definite D call. This CDR3 has 14 residues. Trimming took off 0 bases at V and 2 bases at J, with 6 bases between the two ends. Germline CDR1 MNHEY, CDR2 SVGAGI. The CDR3 DNA follows: TGTGCCAGCAGTTACTCCTCTTACACAGATACGCAGTATTTT. This codes for CASSYSSYTDTQYF.

The rearrangement links TRBV20-1 to TRBJ1-5; weak D call: TRBD1 (5 bases). Trimming removed 1 base from V and 2 bases from J, with 21 bases in between. The CDR3 has 18 amino acids. CDR1 is DFQATT and CDR2 is SNEGSKA in the germline V gene (reference sequence). CDR3 sequence: CSARVGGDFRYGNQPQHF. CDR3 bases: TGCAGTGCTAGAGTGGGAGGGGATTTCAGATATGGCAATCAGCCCCAGCATTTT.

The CDR3 reads CASRPYDRYTEAFF. DNA of the CDR3: TGTGCCAGCAGACCCTATGACAGGTACACTGAAGCTTTCTTT. This sequence joins TRBV12-3 or TRBV12-4 and TRBJ1-1, with a possible D match to TRBD1 (6 bases). Trimming cost V 6 bases and J 3 bases, with 14 bases left between them. The CDR3 runs to 14 residues.

The chain combines TRBV10-3 with TRBJ1-1; 7 nucleotides match TRBD1. V lost 2 bases and J lost 1; bases outside the gene matches: 1. This CDR3 contains 14 residues. CDR1 is ENHRY and CDR2 is SYGVKD in the germline V gene. The CDR3 bases are TGTGCCATCAGTGAGAGGACAGGGAACACTGAAGCTTTCTTT. This gives the protein CAISERTGNTEAFF.

The chain uses TRBV10-3 and TRBJ2-5; 7 bases agree with TRBD1. Trimming cost V 3 bases and J 2 bases; bases outside gene matches: 9. The CDR3 spans 16 residues. Germline V gene sequence: CDR1 ENHRY, CDR2 SYGVKD. CDR3 residues: CAISDPVTGRQETQYF. CDR3 in DNA: TGTGCCATCAGTGACCCGGTGACAGGGCGTCAAGAGACCCAGTACTTC.

This clonotype was seen a few times. J is TRBJ2-7 and V is TRBV9; D is unclear. V was clipped by 4 bases and J by 7 bases, with 15 bases between them. CDR3 length equals 13 residues. The germline V gene has CDR1 SGDLS and CDR2 YYNGEE. CDR3: CASSIGPSREQYF. The CDR3 region has the DNA TGTGCCAGCAGCATCGGGCCGAGTCGGGAGCAGTACTTC.

This clonotype has more than one count but fewer than ten. V usage is TRBV7-6 and J usage is TRBJ1-1; D may be TRBD1 (5 bases). The CDR3 is 13 residues long. Germline V gene sequence: CDR1 SGHVS, CDR2 FNYEAQ. Trimming took 1 base from V and 8 from J, leaving 11 bases between them. In DNA form, the CDR3 reads TGTGCCAGCAGCTTAGGTCCAGGGAAGGAAGCTTTCTTT. It codes for CASSLGPGKEAFF.

This clonotype was seen only a few times. The gene calls are TRBV5-1 and TRBJ1-1; D gene uncertain. CDR3 length: 16 amino acids. The V gene's germline CDR1 is SGHRS and CDR2 YFSETQ. The V end was cut by 0 bases, the J end by 2 bases, with 14 bases between. As DNA, the CDR3 is TGCGCCAGCAGCTTGGGGGCGAGGCGCGATAACACTGAAGCTTTCTTT. Encoded protein: CASSLGARRDNTEAFF.

Concerning this clonotype: A much bigger clone sits one base away, suggesting this may be a read error. The chain links TRBV6-1 to TRBJ2-1; 11 bases map to TRBD2. Germline CDR1 is MNHNS and CDR2 is SASEGT. With 7 bases clipped from V and 7 bases from J, the junction kept 6 bases outside the gene matches. CDR3 length: 14 residues. The CDR3 sequence is CASTVAGGRNEQFF. The CDR3 coding sequence is TGTGCCAGCACCGTAGCGGGAGGGAGGAATGAGCAGTTCTTC.

V and J are TRBV29-1 and TRBJ2-1; 8 bases are a match to TRBD2. In germline, CDR1 is SQVTM, CDR2 ANQGSEA. Trimming took 7 bases from V and 4 from J; bases not matched to a gene: 9. The length of the CDR3 is 14 residues. The CDR3 region has the DNA TGCAGCGGATCAGCGGGAGCACGGTACAATGAGCAGTTCTTC. This sequence encodes CSGSAGARYNEQFF.

In DNA, the CDR3 is TGCGCCAGCAGCTTGGAGGCTAGCGGGGGCCCCGGGGATACGCAGTATTTT. This gives the protein CASSLEASGGPGDTQYF. V is TRBV5-1 and J is TRBJ2-3; 10 nucleotides match TRBD2. This CDR3 contains 17 residues. V shed 0 bases, J shed 6 bases, and the junction held 10 bases outside the gene matches. Germline CDR1 is SGHRS and CDR2 is YFSETQ.

The gene calls are TRBV7-9 and TRBJ2-1; a weak D match, TRBD2 (6 bases). The germline gives CDR1 SEHNR, CDR2 FQNEAQ (reference sequence). The V and J ends lost 3 bases and 0 bases respectively, with 15 bases between them. This CDR3 is 17 amino acids long. In DNA form, the CDR3 reads TGTGCCAGCAGCTTGGCGGCGGGACTGAGCTCCTACAATGAGCAGTTCTTC. This sequence encodes CASSLAAGLSSYNEQFF.

V is TRBV20-1 and J is TRBJ1-6; D gene ambiguous. The germline gives CDR1 DFQATT, CDR2 SNEGSKA (reference sequence). With 3 bases removed from V and 7 bases from J, the gap between germline ends came to 13 bases. The CDR3 sequence is 14 residues long. CDR3 protein: CSASPPSGNSPLHF. CDR3 nucleotides: TGCAGTGCTAGTCCCCCGAGTGGCAATTCACCCCTCCACTTT.